This T cell receptor beta chain stems from a study of identical twins. Unmatched junction bases numbered 4, after V lost 3 bases and J lost 6 bases. The CDR3 is 14 amino acids. The germline CDR1 and CDR2 sequences are LGHDT and YNNKEL (reference sequence). All donors comprised healthy Caucasians. This clonotype was observed a few times. TCRdb itself ran the 5' RACE reads through MiXCR, one entry per CDR3 protein. The sample carries hundreds of thousands of distinct CDR3 sequences, 8.5% to 9.5% recorded once. The sample was also linked to a second study, of yellow fever vaccine responses in identical twins.

The chain combines TRBV3-1 with TRBJ2-1, with 8 bases fitting TRBD2. This clonotype was obtained from a woman aged 18-30 years in good health. The sample comprised PBMCs. CDR3 region: CASSQMGTSNEQFF. CDR3 DNA: TGTGCCAGCAGCCAGATGGGGACTAGCAATGAGCAGTTCTTC.